Below, 9 T cell receptor beta chains from the same sample are listed, as sequenced in a study of Graves' ophthalmopathy and Graves' hyperthyroidism. RNA transcripts yielded amplified TCR beta CDR3 regions. In the first round, RT-PCR was carried out with HTBI primers, and a multiplex PCR formed the second round. Using its own MiXCR run on the multiplex PCR reads, TCRdb lists one record per CDR3 protein. The data contain 300,000 to 350,000 distinct CDR3 sequences, roughly 17% of them seen just once; the ten biggest clones take up 12%. The sample consisted of peripheral blood. These TCRs come from an adult man with Graves' ophthalmopathy.

There are many counts of this clonotype. The chain uses TRBV11-2 and TRBJ2-3; 9 positions agree with TRBD2. V trimming: 2 bases; J trimming: 4 bases; junction bases outside the gene matches: 7. Germline V gene data show CDR1 as SGHAT and CDR2 as FQNNGV. This CDR3 contains 16 residues. The CDR3 region is CASSLRGLAVSDTQYF. CDR3 DNA sequence: TGTGCCAGCAGCTTAAGGGGACTAGCAGTGTCAGATACGCAGTATTTT.

This clonotype was counted many times. The chain recombines TRBV20-1 with TRBJ2-7; 7 nucleotides match TRBD1. The V gene end was trimmed by 1 base and the J gene end by 0 bases; junction bases not matched to a gene: 9. The CDR3 covers 16 residues. Germline CDR1 and CDR2: DFQATT and SNEGSKA (reference sequence). The CDR3 is CSARATPGTVSYEQYF. In DNA form, the CDR3 reads TGCAGTGCTAGAGCCACACCCGGGACAGTCTCCTACGAGCAGTACTTC.

This clonotype has ten or more counts. This chain uses TRBV20-1 with TRBJ2-7, with D perhaps matching TRBD1 (6 bases). V gave up 3 bases and J gave up 3 bases, with 12 bases separating them. Germline loops: CDR1 DFQATT, CDR2 SNEGSKA (reference sequence). The CDR3 has 13 residues. The CDR3 loop is CSASLTGSYEQYF. DNA of the CDR3: TGCAGTGCTAGTCTTACAGGGAGCTACGAGCAGTACTTC.

This clonotype was counted many times. The chain links TRBV29-1 to TRBJ2-7, with D hard to call. Germline V CDR1 and CDR2: SQVTM, ANQGSEA. V was shortened by 4 bases and J by 6 bases, with 10 bases between the two germline ends. The CDR3 sequence is 11 residues long. The chain's CDR3 is CSVVQSSEQYF. The CDR3 DNA reads TGCAGCGTTGTACAGTCTAGCGAGCAGTACTTC.

The V and J genes are TRBV7-3 and TRBJ1-1; 7 bases are shared with TRBD1. The germline V gene encodes CDR1 SGHTA and CDR2 FQGTGA. The CDR3 has 15 amino acids. The trim removed 5 bases at V and 0 bases at J, leaving 6 bases unmatched. The CDR3 sequence is CASSPGGIMNTEAFF. The CDR3 DNA reads TGTGCCAGCAGCCCAGGGGGAATCATGAACACTGAAGCTTTCTTT.

This clonotype occurred many times. The rearrangement uses TRBV2 and TRBJ2-7; D unresolved. The CDR3 covers 13 residues. With 8 bases removed from V and 2 bases from J, the gap between germline ends came to 13 bases. Germline assignment: CDR1 SNHLY and CDR2 FYNNEI. The CDR3 DNA sequence: TGTGCCAGCCGAGGCTCAATGACCTACGAGCAGTACTTC. Its protein product is CASRGSMTYEQYF. The variable domain in full, completed from reference TRBV2 and TRBJ2-7, reads EPEVTQTPSHQVTQMGQEVILRCVPISNHLYFYWYRQILGQKVEFLVSFYNNEISEKSEIFDDQFSVERPDGSNFTLKIRSTKLEDSAMYFCASRGSMTYEQYFGPGTRLTVT.

The chain combines TRBV7-2 with TRBJ1-5; D remains unclear. The germline V and J ends were trimmed by 0 bases and 5 bases, with 11 bases remaining between them. Germline V lookup: CDR1 SGHTA, CDR2 FQGNSA. The CDR3 consists of 15 residues. CDR3 loop: CASSLAAGIYQPQHF. CDR3 DNA: TGTGCCAGCAGCTTAGCGGCAGGAATTTATCAGCCCCAGCATTTT.

Ten or more counts support this clonotype. This chain connects TRBV11-3 to TRBJ2-2, with 10 bases lining up with TRBD2. The CDR3 runs 16 residues. V shed 5 bases, J shed 5 bases, and the junction held 8 bases outside the gene matches. Germline V gives CDR1 SGHNT, CDR2 YENEEA. This CDR3 reads CASSPEGSGGTGELFF. CDR3 nucleotides: TGTGCCAGCAGCCCCGAGGGTAGCGGGGGGACCGGGGAGCTGTTTTTT.

This clonotype was seen a handful of times. A read error may produce the germline difference seen at one junction end. The CDR3 DNA is TGTGCCAGCAGTCTTAGGGGGAGCCACGATCAGTACTTC. Translation: CASSLRGSHDQYF. This chain joins TRBV2 and TRBJ2-7; the D gene is possibly TRBD1 (6 bases). The CDR3 extends over 13 amino acids. CDR1 and CDR2 (germline): SNHLY, FYNNEI.